This passage covers 13 T cell receptor beta chains from one sample sequenced in a study of yellow fever vaccine responses in identical twins. From the RT-PCR reads, TCRdb called clonotypes with MiXCR, one entry per CDR3 protein. Of 7,500 to 10,000 distinct CDR3 sequences in the sample, around 80% were seen once. Material: T cells from blood (PBMCs), unsorted or a sorted subset (not recorded which), obtained before or after yellow fever vaccination (not recorded which). These receptors all come from a woman between 18 and 30 years old who received the yellow fever vaccine.

The chain carries TRBV11-3 and TRBJ2-1; 7 bases agree with TRBD1. Germline V gene sequence: CDR1 SGHNT, CDR2 YENEEA. The length of the CDR3 is 14 residues. V lost 1 base to trimming and J lost 7 bases; unmatched junction nucleotides: 4. The CDR3 spells CASSLVGGRNEQFF. The CDR3 nucleotides are TGTGCCAGCAGCTTAGTAGGGGGCAGGAATGAGCAGTTCTTC.

This sequence joins TRBV14 and TRBJ2-1, with 13 nucleotides matching TRBD2. With 1 base clipped from V and 9 bases from J, the junction kept 3 bases outside the gene matches. The CDR3 extends over 15 amino acids. CDR1 is SGHDN, CDR2 FVKESK, per germline. The CDR3 nucleotides are TGTGCCAGCAGCCAAGGGACTAGCGGGAGTTTTGAGCAGTTCTTC. Amino acids: CASSQGTSGSFEQFF. Looking up the rest from reference TRBV14 and TRBJ2-1 gives the full variable domain: EAGVTQFPSHSVIEKGQTVTLRCDPISGHDNLYWYRRVMGKEIKFLLHFVKESKQDESGMPNNRFLAERTGGTYSTLKVQPAELEDSGVYFCASSQGTSGSFEQFFGPGTRLTVL.

The chain links TRBV25-1 to TRBJ2-7; D is possibly TRBD1 (6 bases). Germline loops: CDR1 MGHDK, CDR2 SYGVNS. CDR3 size: 12 residues. V lost 4 bases and J 6 bases, leaving 10 bases between the germline ends. This CDR3 reads CASSGRTAEQYF. CDR3 nucleotides: TGTGCCAGCAGTGGCCGGACAGCCGAGCAGTACTTC.

V gene TRBV28 combines with J gene TRBJ1-4, with D uncertain. CDR1 MDHEN and CDR2 SYDVKM come from the germline V gene. The CDR3 has 15 amino acids. The ends were cut back, 5 bases at V and 8 bases at J, with 18 bases in the middle. The CDR3 is CASSAFLGSDEKLFF. The DNA for the CDR3 is TGTGCCAGCAGTGCATTTCTAGGGTCAGACGAAAAACTGTTTTTT.

The chain combines TRBV23-1 with TRBJ2-7; D call uncertain. TRBV23-1 is identified as an open reading frame with a role that is uncertain. V was clipped by 5 bases and J by 6 bases, with 8 bases between them. This CDR3 region has 11 residues. CDR3 sequence reads: CASSEECEQYV. The CDR3 DNA reads as TGCGCCAGCAGTGAGGAATGCGAGCAGTACGTC.

The V and J genes are TRBV2 and TRBJ2-5; possibly TRBD1 for D (6 bases). Trimming took off 2 bases at V and 1 base at J, with 8 bases between the two ends. From germline, CDR1 is SNHLY and CDR2 FYNNEI. The CDR3 runs to 14 residues. CDR3: CASSEWGRQETQYF. CDR3 DNA sequence: TGTGCCAGCAGTGAATGGGGGCGCCAAGAGACCCAGTACTTC.

The V gene is TRBV18, the J gene TRBJ2-1; 8 positions match TRBD1. J lost 4 bases, V lost 3 bases, and 5 bases had no gene match. Germline V lookup: CDR1 KGHSH, CDR2 LQKENI. The CDR3 spans 15 residues. CDR3 region: CASSPGQAIYNEQFF. The CDR3 nucleotides are TGTGCCAGCTCACCGGGACAGGCCATTTACAATGAGCAGTTCTTC.

The chain combines TRBV6-5 with TRBJ1-2, with D uncertain. Trimming cost V 2 bases and J 1 base, with 2 bases left between them. CDR3 length: 12 amino acids. Germline V gives CDR1 MNHEY, CDR2 SVGAGI. The CDR3 sequence is CASSYSNYGYTF. The CDR3 DNA is TGTGCCAGCAGTTACAGTAACTATGGCTACACCTTC.

The gene calls are TRBV7-9 and TRBJ1-4, with a tentative D call TRBD1 (6 bases). With 3 bases removed from V and 2 bases from J, the gap between germline ends came to 16 bases. The CDR3 runs to 17 residues. Germline CDR1 and CDR2: SEHNR and FQNEAQ (reference sequence). In nucleotides, the CDR3 is TGTGCCAGCAGCTTGGGCGCGGGGGGCGCGACTAATGAAAAACTGTTTTTT. It encodes CASSLGAGGATNEKLFF.

This chain uses TRBV19 with TRBJ1-3; D remains unclear. V was trimmed by 8 bases and J by 0 bases, leaving 14 bases between them. Germline values: CDR1 LNHDA, CDR2 SQIVND (reference sequence). The CDR3 is made up of 15 amino acids. The CDR3 sequence is CASPRREGSGNTIYF. The DNA for the CDR3 is TGTGCCAGTCCCCGGCGGGAGGGCTCTGGAAACACCATATATTTT.

This chain links TRBV5-8 with TRBJ1-2, with TRBD1 matching 10 bases. V lost 5 bases to trimming and J lost 3 bases; unmatched junction nucleotides: 10. The CDR3 is made up of 16 amino acids. Germline CDR1 reads SGHTS; CDR2 reads YDEGEE. DNA of the CDR3: TGTGCCAGCAGTTCCCCCCCGGGACAGGGGCACTATGGCTACACCTTC. It codes for CASSSPPGQGHYGYTF.

The genes are TRBV14 and TRBJ2-7, with D possibly TRBD2 on 5 matching bases. Germline CDR1 SGHDN, CDR2 FVKESK. CDR3 length equals 14 residues. Trimming removed 4 bases from V and 0 bases from J, with 10 bases in between. The CDR3 sequence: CASSPLASSYEQYF. Written as DNA, the CDR3 is TGTGCCAGCAGCCCCTTAGCGAGCTCCTACGAGCAGTACTTC.

The V and J genes are TRBV10-3 and TRBJ2-7; TRBD1 aligns across 8 bases. The CDR3 covers 15 residues. After removal of 10 bases from V and 0 bases from J, the junction contained 11 bases not matched to a gene. Per germline, CDR1 ENHRY and CDR2 SYGVKD. CDR3 residues: CATDRGARDSYEQYF. The CDR3 DNA sequence: TGTGCCACCGACAGGGGTGCTCGTGACTCCTACGAGCAGTACTTC.